This TCR beta chain was retrieved from a study of blood T cell repertoires in COVID-19. About the research overall: T cells, B-cell-depleted T cells, or PBMCs supplied cDNA or gDNA.

This CDR3 spans 11 amino acids. The V segment lost 6 bases and the J segment 14 bases; nucleotides outside the gene matches: 11. Germline lookup yields CDR1 DFQATT and CDR2 SNEGSKA (reference sequence). In the authors' methods: Estimated nucleated cell counts came from reference gene primer amplification. The repertoire was sequenced with immunoSEQ multiplex PCR; TCRdb's copy has only in-frame clones and lacks some. V, J and clone size were drawn from that table, and D and trimming were deduced from the DNA. The sample lists tens of thousands of clones; over 70% were seen once. The rearrangement joins TRBV20-1 to TRBJ2-3; TRBD1 matches at 7 bases. The TCR comes from a man older than 75 with active or convalescent COVID-19. Sequencing input: peripheral blood. This CDR3 reads CSAKGARVVYF. The DNA of the CDR3 is TGCAGTGCAAAGGGGGCAAGGGTGGTGTATTTT.